This TCR beta chain is from a study of cytomegalovirus exposure and HLA in healthy donors. About the research overall: Out of about 190 million T cells, an earlier analysis found 117 million unique TCR beta sequences in total. The study, taken as a whole, reports: V- and J-gene trimming of TCR beta was linked (in a later analysis) to a missense DCLRE1C variant.

The V segment lost 3 bases and the J segment 4 bases; nucleotides outside the gene matches: 10. CDR3 size: 16 residues. The germline V gene has CDR1 MGHDK and CDR2 SYGVNS. Regarding this clone: Its antigen is unknown.

Primers included in the PCR were 60 Vbeta and 13 Jbeta primers. Profiling relied on immunoSEQ multiplex PCR, and the TCRdb table lists in-frame clones only, not all of them. Here the sample spans approximately 110,000 clones, approximately 80% being singletons. V is TRBV25-1 and J is TRBJ2-3; 7 bases fit TRBD2. The TCR comes from a man aged 50 to 59 in good health and CMV-seronegative. What was sequenced was PBMCs. This CDR3 is CASSDALGAGADTQYF. The CDR3 DNA sequence: TGTGCCAGCAGTGACGCCTTAGGGGCGGGGGCAGATACGCAGTATTTT.